One sample yielded the 9 T cell receptor beta chains listed below, sequenced in a study of T cells in Graves' hyperthyroidism and ophthalmopathy. There were TCR beta CDR3 regions amplified from RNA transcripts. With the HTBI primer set, the TCR CDR3 went through a first round of RT-PCR. One entry per CDR3 protein results from TCRdb running MiXCR on the multiplex PCR reads. This repertoire shows fewer than 650,000 distinct CDR3 sequences, roughly 14% found once; its top ten account for 5% to 7%. Sequencing was performed on blood. The receptors were sampled from a woman in her 30s with Graves' hyperthyroidism that later progressed to Graves' ophthalmopathy.

This clonotype was recorded many times. This chain uses TRBV2 with TRBJ2-7; 8 bases line up with TRBD2. V shed 7 bases and J 7 bases; nucleotides not matched to a gene: 15. Germline V gives CDR1 SNHLY, CDR2 FYNNEI. This CDR3 has 15 amino acids. The CDR3 loop is CASTSVGVAGQEQYF. In DNA, the CDR3 is TGTGCCAGCACTTCCGTGGGGGTAGCGGGGCAGGAGCAGTACTTC.

This clonotype was seen ten or more times. The chain couples TRBV12-3 or TRBV12-4 to TRBJ1-1; D perhaps matches TRBD1 (6 bases). Trimming took off 3 bases at V and 2 bases at J, with 13 bases between the two ends. The CDR3 runs to 15 residues. The CDR3 DNA reads TGTGCCAGCAGTTTTCCCCGACAGGAAAACACTGAAGCTTTCTTT. This gives the protein CASSFPRQENTEAFF.

This clonotype was seen many times. The chain carries TRBV10-3 and TRBJ2-1, with TRBD2 identical over 10 bases. Germline assignment: CDR1 ENHRY and CDR2 SYGVKD. With V trimmed by 9 bases and J by 8 bases, 22 bases remained unmatched. This CDR3 spans 18 amino acids. CDR3 amino acids: CAIKTTEELAGVVDEQFF. In DNA form, the CDR3 reads TGTGCCATTAAAACCACCGAAGAGCTAGCGGGAGTTGTTGATGAGCAGTTCTTC.

The rearrangement links TRBV6-1 to TRBJ1-5; unclear D gene. V dropped 5 bases and J dropped 1 base, with 12 bases sitting between them. This CDR3 comprises 15 residues. Germline lookup yields CDR1 MNHNS and CDR2 SASEGT. The CDR3 DNA reads TGTGCCAGCAGTCGACTGGGCCGGAGCAATCAGCCCCAGCATTTT. Protein: CASSRLGRSNQPQHF.

This chain links TRBV28 with TRBJ1-2; D not resolved. V lost 3 bases to trimming and J lost 4 bases, with 9 bases between them. The CDR3 sequence is 13 residues long. Germline CDR1 is MDHEN and CDR2 is SYDVKM. The CDR3 nucleotides are TGTGCCAGCAGTTTTCCCTTTCTCTATGGCTACACCTTC. It codes for CASSFPFLYGYTF.

This clonotype was counted at least ten times. The rearrangement uses TRBV28 and TRBJ1-2; D gene unclear. CDR1 is MDHEN, CDR2 SYDVKM, per germline. V gave up 6 bases and J gave up 7 bases, with 9 bases separating them. The length of the CDR3 is 11 residues. The chain's CDR3 is CASSTPPGYTF. The DNA for the CDR3 is TGTGCCAGCAGCACACCCCCTGGCTACACCTTC.

The chain combines TRBV7-2 with TRBJ2-5, with 7 bases aligning to TRBD1. Germline V gene sequence: CDR1 SGHTA, CDR2 FQGNSA. Trimming took 3 bases from V and 2 from J; bases not matched to a gene: 6. This CDR3 region has 15 residues. Here the CDR3 reads CASSFGFRGQETQYF. DNA for the CDR3: TGTGCCAGCAGCTTCGGCTTCAGGGGGCAAGAGACCCAGTACTTC.

This clonotype was seen repeatedly, ten times or more. The chain couples TRBV5-6 to TRBJ2-1; D remains ambiguous. Germline CDR1 SGHDT, CDR2 YYEEEE. Trimming left V 6 bases short and J 7 bases short, with 14 bases between. This CDR3 is built from 13 residues. The CDR3 here is CASKPSWNNEQFF. In DNA, the CDR3 is TGTGCCAGCAAACCCTCCTGGAATAATGAGCAGTTCTTC.

This clonotype was counted ten times or more. The chain uses TRBV4-1 and TRBJ1-1; D is undetermined. The CDR3 runs to 14 residues. Germline values: CDR1 MGHRA, CDR2 YSYEKL. V was clipped by 5 bases and J by 3 bases, with 13 bases between them. The CDR3 loop is CASSSRIGHTEAFF. The CDR3 DNA is TGCGCCAGCAGCTCCAGAATAGGGCACACTGAAGCTTTCTTT.